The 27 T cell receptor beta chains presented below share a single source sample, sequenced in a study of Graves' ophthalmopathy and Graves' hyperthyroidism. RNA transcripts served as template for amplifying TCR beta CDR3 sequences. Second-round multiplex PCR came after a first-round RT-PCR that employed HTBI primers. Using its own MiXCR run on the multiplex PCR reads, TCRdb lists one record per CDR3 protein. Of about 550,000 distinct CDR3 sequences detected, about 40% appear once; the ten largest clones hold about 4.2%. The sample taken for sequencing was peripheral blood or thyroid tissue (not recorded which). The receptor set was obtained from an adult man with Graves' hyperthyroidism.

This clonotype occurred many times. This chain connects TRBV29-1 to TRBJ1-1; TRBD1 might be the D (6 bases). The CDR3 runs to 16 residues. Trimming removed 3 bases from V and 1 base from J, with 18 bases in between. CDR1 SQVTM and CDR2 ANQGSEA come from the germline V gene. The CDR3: CSVERTPGGANTEAFF. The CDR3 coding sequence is TGCAGCGTTGAGAGGACACCCGGGGGGGCGAACACTGAAGCTTTCTTT.

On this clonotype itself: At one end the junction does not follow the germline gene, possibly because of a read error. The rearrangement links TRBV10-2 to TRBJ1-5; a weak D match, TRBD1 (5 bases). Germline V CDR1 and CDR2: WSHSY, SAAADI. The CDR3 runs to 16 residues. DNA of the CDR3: TGCGCCAGCAGTGTGGCAGGGCTCATGATCAATCAGCACCAGCATTTT. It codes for CASSVAGLMINQHQHF.

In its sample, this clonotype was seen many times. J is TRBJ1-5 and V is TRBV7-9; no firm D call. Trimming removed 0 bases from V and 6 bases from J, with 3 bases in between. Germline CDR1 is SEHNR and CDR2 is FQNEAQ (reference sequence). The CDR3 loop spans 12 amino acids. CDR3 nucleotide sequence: TGTGCCAGCAGCTTAGCGGGTCAGCCCCAGCATTTT. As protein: CASSLAGQPQHF.

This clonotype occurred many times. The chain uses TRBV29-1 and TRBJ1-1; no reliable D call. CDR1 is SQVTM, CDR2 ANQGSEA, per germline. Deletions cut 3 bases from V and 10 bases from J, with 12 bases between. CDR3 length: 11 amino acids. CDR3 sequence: CSVESRAGAFF. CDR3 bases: TGCAGCGTTGAGTCAAGGGCAGGAGCTTTCTTT.

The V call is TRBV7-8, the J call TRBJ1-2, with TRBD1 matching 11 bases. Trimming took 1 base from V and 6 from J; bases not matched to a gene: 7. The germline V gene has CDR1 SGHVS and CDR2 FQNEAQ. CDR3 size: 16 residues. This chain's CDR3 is CASSLVGTGGSDGYTF. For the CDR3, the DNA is TGTGCCAGCAGCTTAGTGGGGACAGGGGGGTCGGATGGCTACACCTTC.

The CDR3 reads CASREKVGQGSYEQYF. CDR3 DNA sequence: TGTGCCAGCAGGGAGAAGGTCGGACAGGGGTCCTACGAGCAGTACTTC. V is TRBV2 and J is TRBJ2-7; 9 bases fit TRBD1. The CDR3 totals 16 residues. Germline assignment: CDR1 SNHLY and CDR2 FYNNEI. Losses at the gene ends were 6 bases for V and 1 base for J; bases not matched to a gene: 10.

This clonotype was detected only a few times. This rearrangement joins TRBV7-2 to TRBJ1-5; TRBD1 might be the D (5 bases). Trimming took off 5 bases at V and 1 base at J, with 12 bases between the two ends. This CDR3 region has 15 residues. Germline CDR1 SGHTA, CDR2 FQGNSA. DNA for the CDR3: TGTGCCAGCAGCCTATCCACAGGAAGCAATCAGCCCCAGCATTTT. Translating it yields CASSLSTGSNQPQHF.

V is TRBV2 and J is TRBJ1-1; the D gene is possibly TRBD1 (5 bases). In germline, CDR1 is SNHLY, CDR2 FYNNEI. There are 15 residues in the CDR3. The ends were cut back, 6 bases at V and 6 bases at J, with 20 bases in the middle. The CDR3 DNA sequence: TGTGCCAGCAGAGTATATGCAGGGCAGTCCGCTGAAGCTTTCTTT. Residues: CASRVYAGQSAEAFF.

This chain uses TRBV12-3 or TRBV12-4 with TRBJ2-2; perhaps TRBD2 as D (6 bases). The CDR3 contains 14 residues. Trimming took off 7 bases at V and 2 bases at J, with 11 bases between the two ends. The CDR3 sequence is CASITGVNTGELFF. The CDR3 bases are TGTGCCAGCATAACGGGGGTAAACACCGGGGAGCTGTTTTTT.

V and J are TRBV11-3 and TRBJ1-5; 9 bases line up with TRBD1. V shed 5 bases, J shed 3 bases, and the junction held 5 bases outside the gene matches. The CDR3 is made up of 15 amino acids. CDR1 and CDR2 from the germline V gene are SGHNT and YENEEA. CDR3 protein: CASSPWTGDNQPQHF. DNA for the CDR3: TGTGCCAGCAGCCCGTGGACAGGGGACAATCAGCCCCAGCATTTT.

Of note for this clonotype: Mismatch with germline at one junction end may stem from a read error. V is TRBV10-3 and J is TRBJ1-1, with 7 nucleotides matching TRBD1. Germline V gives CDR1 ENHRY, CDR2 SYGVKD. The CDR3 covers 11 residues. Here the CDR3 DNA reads TGTGCCAGCAGAACAGGGGTTTACGCTGTCTTT. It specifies CASRTGVYAVF.

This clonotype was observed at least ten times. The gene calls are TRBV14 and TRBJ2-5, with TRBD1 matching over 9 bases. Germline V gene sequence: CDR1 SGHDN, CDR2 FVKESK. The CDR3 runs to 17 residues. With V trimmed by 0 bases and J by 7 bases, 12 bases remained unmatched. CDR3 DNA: TGTGCCAGCAGCCAAGACCCCACCGGGACAGGGACTGGGACCCAGTACTTC. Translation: CASSQDPTGTGTGTQYF. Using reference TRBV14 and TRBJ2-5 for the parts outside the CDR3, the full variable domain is EAGVTQFPSHSVIEKGQTVTLRCDPISGHDNLYWYRRVMGKEIKFLLHFVKESKQDESGMPNNRFLAERTGGTYSTLKVQPAELEDSGVYFCASSQDPTGTGTGTQYFGPGTRLLVL.

The CDR3 reads CASSEIGGGYTF. In nucleotides, the CDR3 is TGTGCCAGCAGTGAAATCGGGGGTGGCTACACCTTC. The V gene is TRBV6-1, the J gene TRBJ1-2; D perhaps matches TRBD1 (5 bases). Germline CDR1 reads MNHNS; CDR2 reads SASEGT. Deletions cut 2 bases from V and 7 bases from J, with 8 bases between. The CDR3 has 12 residues.

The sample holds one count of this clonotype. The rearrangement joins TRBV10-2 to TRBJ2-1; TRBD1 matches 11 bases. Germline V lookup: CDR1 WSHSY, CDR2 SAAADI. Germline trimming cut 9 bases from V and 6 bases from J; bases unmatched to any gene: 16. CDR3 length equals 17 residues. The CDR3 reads CASSLDRGPALFNEQFF. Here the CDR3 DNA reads TGCGCCAGTAGCTTGGACAGGGGGCCTGCCTTATTCAATGAGCAGTTCTTC.

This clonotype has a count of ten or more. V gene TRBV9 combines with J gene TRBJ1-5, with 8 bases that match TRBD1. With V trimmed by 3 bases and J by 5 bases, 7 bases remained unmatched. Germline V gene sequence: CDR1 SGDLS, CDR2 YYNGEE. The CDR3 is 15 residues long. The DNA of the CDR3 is TGTGCCAGCAGCGCAACAGGGGGAGGTGATCAGCCCCAGCATTTT. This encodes CASSATGGGDQPQHF. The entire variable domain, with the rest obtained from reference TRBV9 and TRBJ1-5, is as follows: DSGVTQTPKHLITATGQRVTLRCSPRSGDLSVYWYQQSLDQGLQFLIQYYNGEERAKGNILERFSAQQFPDLHSELNLSSLELGDSALYFCASSATGGGDQPQHFGDGTRLSIL.

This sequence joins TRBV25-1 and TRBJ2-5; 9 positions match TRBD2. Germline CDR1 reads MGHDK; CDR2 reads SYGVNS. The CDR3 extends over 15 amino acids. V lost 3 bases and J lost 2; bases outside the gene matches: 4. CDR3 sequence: CASSDPSGVQETQYF. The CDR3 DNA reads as TGTGCCAGCAGTGATCCTAGCGGGGTACAAGAGACCCAGTACTTC.

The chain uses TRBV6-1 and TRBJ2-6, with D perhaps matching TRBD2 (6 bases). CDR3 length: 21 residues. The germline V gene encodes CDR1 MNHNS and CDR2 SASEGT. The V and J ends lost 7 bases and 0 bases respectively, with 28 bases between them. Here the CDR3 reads CASTDVSGDGRGLSGANVLTF. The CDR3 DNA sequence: TGTGCCAGCACCGACGTATCTGGGGACGGGAGAGGGCTCTCTGGGGCCAACGTCCTGACTTTC.

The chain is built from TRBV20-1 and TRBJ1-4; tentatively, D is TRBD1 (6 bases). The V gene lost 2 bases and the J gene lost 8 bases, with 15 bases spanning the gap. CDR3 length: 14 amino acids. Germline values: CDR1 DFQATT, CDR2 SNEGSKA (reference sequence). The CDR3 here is CSARFGRGTEKLFF. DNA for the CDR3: TGCAGTGCTAGATTCGGCAGGGGAACAGAAAAACTGTTTTTT.

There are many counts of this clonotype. CDR3 protein: CATGKGQGADGYTF. CDR3 in DNA: TGTGCCACCGGTAAGGGACAGGGGGCGGATGGCTACACCTTC. V and J are TRBV24-1 and TRBJ1-2; 12 nucleotides agree with TRBD1. V trimming: 9 bases; J trimming: 6 bases; junction bases outside the gene matches: 7. The germline CDR1 and CDR2 sequences are KGHDR and SFDVKD. The CDR3 consists of 14 residues.

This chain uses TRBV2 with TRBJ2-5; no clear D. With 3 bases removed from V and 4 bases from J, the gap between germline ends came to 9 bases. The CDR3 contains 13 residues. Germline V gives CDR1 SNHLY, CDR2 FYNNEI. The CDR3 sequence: CASSEGMGETQYF. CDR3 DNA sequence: TGTGCCAGCAGTGAGGGAATGGGAGAGACCCAGTACTTC.

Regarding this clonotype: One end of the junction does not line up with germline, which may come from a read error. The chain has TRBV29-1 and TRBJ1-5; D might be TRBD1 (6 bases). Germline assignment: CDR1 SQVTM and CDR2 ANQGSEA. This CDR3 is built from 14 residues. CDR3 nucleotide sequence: TGTAGCGCTGAAGGCACAGGGACCAATCAGCCCCAGCATTTT. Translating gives CSAEGTGTNQPQHF.

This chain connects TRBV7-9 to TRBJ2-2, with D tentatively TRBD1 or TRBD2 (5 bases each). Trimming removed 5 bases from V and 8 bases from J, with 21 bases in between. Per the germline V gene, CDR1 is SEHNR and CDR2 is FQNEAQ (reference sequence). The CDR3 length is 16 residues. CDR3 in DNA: TGTGCCAGCAGCCTAAGCACCGGGACGGGGAGTGGGGAGCTGTTTTTT. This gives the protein CASSLSTGTGSGELFF.

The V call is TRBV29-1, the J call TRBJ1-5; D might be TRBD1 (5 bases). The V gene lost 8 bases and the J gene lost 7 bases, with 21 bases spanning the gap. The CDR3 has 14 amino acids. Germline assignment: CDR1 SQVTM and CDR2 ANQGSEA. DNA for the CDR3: TGCAGCTTAGTACCGACAGTTACGGGACAGCCCCAGCATTTT. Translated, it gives CSLVPTVTGQPQHF.

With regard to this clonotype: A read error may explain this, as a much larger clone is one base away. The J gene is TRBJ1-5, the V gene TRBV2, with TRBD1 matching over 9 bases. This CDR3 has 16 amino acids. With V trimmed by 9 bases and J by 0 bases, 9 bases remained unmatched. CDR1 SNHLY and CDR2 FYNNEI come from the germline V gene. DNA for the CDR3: TGTGCCAGTGGACACCTACAGGGGGCTAGCAATCAGCCCCAGCATTTT. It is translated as CASGHLQGASNQPQHF.

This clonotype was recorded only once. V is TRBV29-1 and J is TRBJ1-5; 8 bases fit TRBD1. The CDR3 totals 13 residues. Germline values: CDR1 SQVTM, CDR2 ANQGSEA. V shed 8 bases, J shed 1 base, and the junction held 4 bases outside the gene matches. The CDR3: CSPGQASNQPQHF. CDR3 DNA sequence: TGCAGCCCGGGACAGGCCAGCAATCAGCCCCAGCATTTT.

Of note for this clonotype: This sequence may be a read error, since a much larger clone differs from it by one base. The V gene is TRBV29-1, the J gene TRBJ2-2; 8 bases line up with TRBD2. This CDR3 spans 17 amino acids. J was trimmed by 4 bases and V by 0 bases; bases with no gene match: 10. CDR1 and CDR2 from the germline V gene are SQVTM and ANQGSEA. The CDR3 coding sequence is TGCAGCGTTGAAGATTTCAGGGGCGGGGGGCTCACCGGGGAGCTGTTTTTT. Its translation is CSVEDFRGGGLTGELFF.

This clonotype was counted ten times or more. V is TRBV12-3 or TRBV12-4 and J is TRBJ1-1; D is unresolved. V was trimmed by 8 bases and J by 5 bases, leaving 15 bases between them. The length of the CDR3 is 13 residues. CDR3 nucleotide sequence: TGTGCCAGCGCCCTGACCGAGGGTACTGAAGCTTTCTTT. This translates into CASALTEGTEAFF.